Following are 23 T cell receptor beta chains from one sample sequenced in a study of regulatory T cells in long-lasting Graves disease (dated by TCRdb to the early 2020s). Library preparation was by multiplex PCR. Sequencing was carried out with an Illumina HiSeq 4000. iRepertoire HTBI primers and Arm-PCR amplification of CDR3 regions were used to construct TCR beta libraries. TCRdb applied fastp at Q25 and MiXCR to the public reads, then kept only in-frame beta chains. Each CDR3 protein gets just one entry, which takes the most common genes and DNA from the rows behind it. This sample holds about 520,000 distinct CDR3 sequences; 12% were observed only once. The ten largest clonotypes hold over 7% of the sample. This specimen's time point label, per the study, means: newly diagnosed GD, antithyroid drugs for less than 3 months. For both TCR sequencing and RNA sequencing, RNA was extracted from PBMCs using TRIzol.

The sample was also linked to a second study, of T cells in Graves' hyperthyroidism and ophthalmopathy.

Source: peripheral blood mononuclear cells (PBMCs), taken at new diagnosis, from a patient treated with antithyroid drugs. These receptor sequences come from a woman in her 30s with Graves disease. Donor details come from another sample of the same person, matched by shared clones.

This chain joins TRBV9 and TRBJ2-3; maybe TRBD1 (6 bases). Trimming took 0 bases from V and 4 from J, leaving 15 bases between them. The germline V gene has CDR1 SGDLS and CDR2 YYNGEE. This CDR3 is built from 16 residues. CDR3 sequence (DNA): TGTGCCAGCAGCGTAGGCAGGGGCCACCGACCAGATACGCAGTATTTT. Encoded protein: CASSVGRGHRPDTQYF.

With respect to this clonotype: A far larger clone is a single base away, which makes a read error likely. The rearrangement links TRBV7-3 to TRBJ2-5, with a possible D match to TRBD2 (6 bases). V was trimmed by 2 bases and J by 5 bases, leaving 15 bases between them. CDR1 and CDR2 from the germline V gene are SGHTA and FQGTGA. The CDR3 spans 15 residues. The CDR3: CASSLGLTGEETQYF. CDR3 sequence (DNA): TGTGCCAGCAGCTTAGGGCTAACGGGAGAGGAGACCCAGTACTTC.

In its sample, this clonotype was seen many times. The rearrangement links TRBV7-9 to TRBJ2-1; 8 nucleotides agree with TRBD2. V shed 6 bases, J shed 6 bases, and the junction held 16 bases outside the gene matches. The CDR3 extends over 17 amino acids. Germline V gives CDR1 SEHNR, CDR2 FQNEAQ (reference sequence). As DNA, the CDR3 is TGTGCCAGCAGTCAAGGGCGAGCGGGAGTAGTAGGCAATGAGCAGTTCTTC. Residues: CASSQGRAGVVGNEQFF. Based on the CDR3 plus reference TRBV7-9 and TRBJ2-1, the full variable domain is DTGVSQNPRHKITKRGQNVTFRCDPISEHNRLYWYRQTLGQGPEFLTYFQNEAQLEKSRLLSDRFSAERPKGSFSTLEIQRTEQGDSAMYLCASSQGRAGVVGNEQFFGPGTRLTVL.

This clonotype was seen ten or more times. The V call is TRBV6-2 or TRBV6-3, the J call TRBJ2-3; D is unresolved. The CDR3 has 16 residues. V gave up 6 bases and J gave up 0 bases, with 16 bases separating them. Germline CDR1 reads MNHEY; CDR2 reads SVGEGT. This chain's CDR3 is CASSHPLFGSTDTQYF. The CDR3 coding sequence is TGTGCCAGCAGCCACCCCCTCTTCGGGAGCACAGATACGCAGTATTTT.

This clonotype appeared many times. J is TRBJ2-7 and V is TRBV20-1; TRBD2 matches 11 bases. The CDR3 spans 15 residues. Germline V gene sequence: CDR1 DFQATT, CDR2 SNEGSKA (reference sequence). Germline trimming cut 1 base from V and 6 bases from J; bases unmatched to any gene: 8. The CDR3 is CSARGLVAGGFEQYF. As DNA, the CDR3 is TGCAGTGCTAGAGGCTTGGTAGCGGGAGGGTTCGAGCAGTACTTC.

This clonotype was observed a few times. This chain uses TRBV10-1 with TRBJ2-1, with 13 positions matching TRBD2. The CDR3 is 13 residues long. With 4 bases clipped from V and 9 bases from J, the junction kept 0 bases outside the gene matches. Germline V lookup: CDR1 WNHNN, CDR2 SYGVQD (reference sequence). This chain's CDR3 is CASSGLAGGEQFF. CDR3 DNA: TGCGCCAGCAGTGGACTAGCGGGAGGTGAGCAGTTCTTC.

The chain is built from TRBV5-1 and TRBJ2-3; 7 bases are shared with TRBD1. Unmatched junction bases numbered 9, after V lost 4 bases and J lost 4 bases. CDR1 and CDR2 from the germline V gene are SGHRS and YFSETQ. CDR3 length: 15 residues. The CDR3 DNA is TGCGCCAGCAGCGAGGGCAGGGGGTTCGCAGATACGCAGTATTTT. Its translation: CASSEGRGFADTQYF. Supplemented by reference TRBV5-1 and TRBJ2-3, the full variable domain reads KAGVTQTPRYLIKTRGQQVTLSCSPISGHRSVSWYQQTPGQGLQFLFEYFSETQRNKGNFPGRFSGRQFSNSRSEMNVSTLELGDSALYLCASSEGRGFADTQYFGPGTRLTVL.

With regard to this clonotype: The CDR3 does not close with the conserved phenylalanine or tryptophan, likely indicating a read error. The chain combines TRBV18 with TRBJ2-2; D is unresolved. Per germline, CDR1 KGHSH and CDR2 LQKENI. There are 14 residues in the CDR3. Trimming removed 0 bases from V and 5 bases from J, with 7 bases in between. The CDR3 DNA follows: TGTGCCAGCTCACCACCGAAGGCAACCGGGGAGCTGTTTCTT. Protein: CASSPPKATGELFL.

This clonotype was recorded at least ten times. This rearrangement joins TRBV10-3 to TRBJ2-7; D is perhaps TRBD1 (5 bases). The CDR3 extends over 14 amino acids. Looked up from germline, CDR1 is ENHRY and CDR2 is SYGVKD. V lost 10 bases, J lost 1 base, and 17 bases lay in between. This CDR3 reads CATHRTGESYEQYF. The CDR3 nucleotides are TGTGCCACGCATCGCACAGGCGAATCCTACGAGCAGTACTTC.

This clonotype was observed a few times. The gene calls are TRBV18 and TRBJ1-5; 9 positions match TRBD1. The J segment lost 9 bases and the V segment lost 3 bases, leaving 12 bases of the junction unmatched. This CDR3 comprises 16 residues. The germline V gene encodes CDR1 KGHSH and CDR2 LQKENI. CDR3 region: CASSPQGQGPTGPQHF. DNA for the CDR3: TGTGCCAGCTCACCCCAGGGACAGGGTCCTACAGGGCCCCAGCATTTT.

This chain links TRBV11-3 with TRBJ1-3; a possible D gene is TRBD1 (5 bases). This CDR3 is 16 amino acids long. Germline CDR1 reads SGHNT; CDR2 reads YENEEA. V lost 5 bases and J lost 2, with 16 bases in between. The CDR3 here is CASSPGRRGTGNTIYF. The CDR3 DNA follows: TGTGCCAGCAGCCCCGGGCGGAGGGGAACTGGAAACACCATATATTTT. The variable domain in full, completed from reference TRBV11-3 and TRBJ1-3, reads EAGVVQSPRYKIIEKKQPVAFWCNPISGHNTLYWYLQNLGQGPELLIRYENEEAVDDSQLPKDRFSAERLKGVDSTLKIQPAELGDSAVYLCASSPGRRGTGNTIYFGEGSWLTVV.

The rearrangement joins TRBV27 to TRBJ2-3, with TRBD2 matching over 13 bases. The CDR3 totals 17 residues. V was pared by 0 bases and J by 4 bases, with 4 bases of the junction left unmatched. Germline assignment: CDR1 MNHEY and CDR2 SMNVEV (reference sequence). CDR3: CASSLSGLAGRSDTQYF. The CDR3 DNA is TGTGCCAGCAGTTTATCGGGACTAGCGGGGAGGTCAGATACGCAGTATTTT.

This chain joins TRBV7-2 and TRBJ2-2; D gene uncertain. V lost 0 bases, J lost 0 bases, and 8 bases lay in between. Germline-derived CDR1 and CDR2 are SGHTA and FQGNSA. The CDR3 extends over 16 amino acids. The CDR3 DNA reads TGTGCCAGCAGCTTAGCACCAGCTACGAACACCGGGGAGCTGTTTTTT. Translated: CASSLAPATNTGELFF.

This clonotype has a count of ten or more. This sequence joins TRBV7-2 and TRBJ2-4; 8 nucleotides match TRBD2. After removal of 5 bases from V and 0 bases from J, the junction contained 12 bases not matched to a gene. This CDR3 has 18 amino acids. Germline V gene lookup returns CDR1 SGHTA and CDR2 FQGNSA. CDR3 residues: CASSPSGRGGLAKNIQYF. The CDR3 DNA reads TGTGCCAGCAGCCCGAGCGGGAGAGGGGGTTTAGCCAAAAACATTCAGTACTTC.

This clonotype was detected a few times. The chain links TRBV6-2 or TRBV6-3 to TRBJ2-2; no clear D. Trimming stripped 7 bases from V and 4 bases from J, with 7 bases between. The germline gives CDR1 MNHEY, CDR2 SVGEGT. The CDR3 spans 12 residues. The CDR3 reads CASKFGTGELFF. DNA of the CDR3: TGTGCCAGCAAATTCGGCACCGGGGAGCTGTTTTTT.

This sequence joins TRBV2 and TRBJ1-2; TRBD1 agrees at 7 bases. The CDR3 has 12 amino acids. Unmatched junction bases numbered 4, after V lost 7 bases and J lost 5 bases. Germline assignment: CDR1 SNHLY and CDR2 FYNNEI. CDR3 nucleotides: TGTGCCAGCATGGGACAGATATATGGCTACACCTTC. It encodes CASMGQIYGYTF.

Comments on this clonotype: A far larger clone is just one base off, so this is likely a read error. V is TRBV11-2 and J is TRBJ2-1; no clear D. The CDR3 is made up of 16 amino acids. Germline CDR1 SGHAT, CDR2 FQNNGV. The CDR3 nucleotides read TGTGCCAGCAGCCCATCCGGGCACGGGTTTCAAGAGACCCAGCACTTC. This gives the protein CASSPSGHGFQETQHF. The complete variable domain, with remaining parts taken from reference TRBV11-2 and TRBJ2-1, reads EAGVAQSPRYKIIEKRQSVAFWCNPISGHATLYWYQQILGQGPKLLIQFQNNGVVDDSQLPKDRFSAERLKGVDSTLKIQPAKLEDSAVYLCASSPSGHGFQETQHFGPGTRLTVL.

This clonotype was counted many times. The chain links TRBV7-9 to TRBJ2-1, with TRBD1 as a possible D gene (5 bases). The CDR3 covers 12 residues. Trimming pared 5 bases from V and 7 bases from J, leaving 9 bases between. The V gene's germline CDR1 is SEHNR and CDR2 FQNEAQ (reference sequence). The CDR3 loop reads CASSEGVNEQFF. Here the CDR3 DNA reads TGTGCCAGCAGCGAAGGGGTTAATGAGCAGTTCTTC.

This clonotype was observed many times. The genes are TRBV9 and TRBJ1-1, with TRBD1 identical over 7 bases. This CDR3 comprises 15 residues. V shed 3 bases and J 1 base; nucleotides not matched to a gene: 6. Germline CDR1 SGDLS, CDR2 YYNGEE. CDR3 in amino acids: CASSGKQGTNTEAFF. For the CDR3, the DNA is TGTGCCAGCAGCGGAAAACAGGGGACGAACACTGAAGCTTTCTTT.

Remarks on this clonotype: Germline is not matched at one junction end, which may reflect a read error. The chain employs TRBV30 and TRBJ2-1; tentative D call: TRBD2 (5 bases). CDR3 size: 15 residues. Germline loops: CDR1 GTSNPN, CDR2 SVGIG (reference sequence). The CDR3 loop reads CAWSLGLAKYNEQLF. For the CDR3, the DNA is TGTGCCTGGAGTTTGGGATTAGCGAAGTACAATGAGCAGCTCTTC.

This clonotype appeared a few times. CDR3 residues: CASSRAGVRETQYF. DNA of the CDR3: TGTGCCAGCAGCCGGGCTGGAGTTCGGGAGACCCAGTACTTC. The chain combines TRBV3-1 with TRBJ2-5, with D uncertain. Trimming took off 4 bases at V and 5 bases at J, with 14 bases between the two ends. The CDR3 loop spans 14 amino acids. From germline, CDR1 is LGHDT and CDR2 YNNKEL (reference sequence).

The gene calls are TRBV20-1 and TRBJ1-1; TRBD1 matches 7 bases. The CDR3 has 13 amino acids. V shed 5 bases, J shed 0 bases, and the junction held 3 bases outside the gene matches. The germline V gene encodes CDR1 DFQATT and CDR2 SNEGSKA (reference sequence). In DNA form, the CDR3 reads TGCAGTGCTTTCGACAGGGTGAACACTGAAGCTTTCTTT. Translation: CSAFDRVNTEAFF.

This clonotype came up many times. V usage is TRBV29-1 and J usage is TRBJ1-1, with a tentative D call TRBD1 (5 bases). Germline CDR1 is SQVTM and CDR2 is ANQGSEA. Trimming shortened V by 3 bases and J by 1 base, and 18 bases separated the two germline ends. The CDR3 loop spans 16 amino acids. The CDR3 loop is CSVDAVWGLRNTEAFF. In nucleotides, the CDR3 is TGCAGCGTTGATGCGGTGTGGGGCCTAAGGAACACTGAAGCTTTCTTT.